This TCR beta chain originates from a study of cytomegalovirus exposure and HLA in healthy donors. Study-level points and caveats: Across all donors, roughly uniform sequencing depth was an assumption of the presence/absence analyses. Later analysis reportedly placed an Asian-associated ancestry cluster below the approximately 730-donor mean in N-insertions. The study reported that TCR beta sequences accurately predicted HLA-A and HLA-B alleles in most subjects. No immune exposure information besides CMV serostatus was available.

V was pared by 4 bases and J by 6 bases, with 13 bases between. The germline gives CDR1 SGHDT, CDR2 YYEEEE. This CDR3 is 13 amino acids long. A word on this clone: Antigen: not known.

The PCR was carried out with 60 Vbeta primers and 13 Jbeta primers. Using immunoSEQ multiplex PCR, the repertoire was profiled, and TCRdb retains in-frame clones only, with some absent. The table lists some 98,000 clones, about 81% of them singletons. What was sequenced was PBMCs. The clonotype originates from a man aged 35 to 55 in good health and CMV-seronegative. V is TRBV5-6 and J is TRBJ1-1, with a weak D call TRBD1 (6 bases). CDR3 nucleotides: TGTGCCAGCAGCCGAACAGGGTTCGCTGAAGCTTTCTTT. Protein sequence: CASSRTGFAEAFF.